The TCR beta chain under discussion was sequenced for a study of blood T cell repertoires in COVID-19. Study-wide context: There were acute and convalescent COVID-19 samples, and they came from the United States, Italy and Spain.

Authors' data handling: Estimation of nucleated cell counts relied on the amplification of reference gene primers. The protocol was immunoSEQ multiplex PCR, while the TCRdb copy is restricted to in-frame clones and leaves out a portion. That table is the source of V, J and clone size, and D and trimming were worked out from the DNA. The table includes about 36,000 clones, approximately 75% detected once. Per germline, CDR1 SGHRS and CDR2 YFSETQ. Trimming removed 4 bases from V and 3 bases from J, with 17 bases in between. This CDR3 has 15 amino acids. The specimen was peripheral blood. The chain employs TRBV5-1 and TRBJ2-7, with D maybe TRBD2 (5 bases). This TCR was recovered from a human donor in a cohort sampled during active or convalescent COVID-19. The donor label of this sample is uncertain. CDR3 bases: TGCGCCAGCAGCCGAATCAGCGGAGGCGGCTACGAGCAGTACTTC. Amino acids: CASSRISGGGYEQYF. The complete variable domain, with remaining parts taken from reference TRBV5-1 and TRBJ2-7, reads KAGVTQTPRYLIKTRGQQVTLSCSPISGHRSVSWYQQTPGQGLQFLFEYFSETQRNKGNFPGRFSGRQFSNSRSEMNVSTLELGDSALYLCASSRISGGGYEQYFGPGTRLTVT.